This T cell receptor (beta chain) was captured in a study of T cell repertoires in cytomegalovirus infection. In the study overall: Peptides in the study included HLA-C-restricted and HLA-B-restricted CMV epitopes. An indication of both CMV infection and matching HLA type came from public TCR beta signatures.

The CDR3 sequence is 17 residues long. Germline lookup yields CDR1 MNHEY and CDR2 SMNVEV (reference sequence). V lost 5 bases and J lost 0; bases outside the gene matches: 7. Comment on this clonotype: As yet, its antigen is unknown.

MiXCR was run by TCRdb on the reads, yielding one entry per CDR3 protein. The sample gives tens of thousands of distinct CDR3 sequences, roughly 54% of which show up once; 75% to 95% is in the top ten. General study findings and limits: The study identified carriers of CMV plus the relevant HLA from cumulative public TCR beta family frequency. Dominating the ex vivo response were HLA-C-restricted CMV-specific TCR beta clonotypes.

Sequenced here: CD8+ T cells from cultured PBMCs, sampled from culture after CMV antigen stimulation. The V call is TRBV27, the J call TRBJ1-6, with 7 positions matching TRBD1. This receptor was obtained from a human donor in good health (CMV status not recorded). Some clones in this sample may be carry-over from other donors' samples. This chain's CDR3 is CASSLTGATSYNSPLHF. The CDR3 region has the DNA TGTGCCAGCAGTCTCACAGGGGCGACCTCCTATAATTCACCCCTCCACTTT.